These T cell receptor beta chains were read from a single sample in a study of blood T cell repertoires in COVID-19. Here immunoSEQ multiplex PCR was the method, and the copy in TCRdb shows in-frame clones only, minus some. Of some 140,000 clones in the sample, roughly 80% are singletons; the top ten hold more than 8.5%. Material for sequencing was PBMCs or T cells enriched from blood (not recorded which). The receptors come from a man aged 45-60 years who had recovered from COVID-19. The CDR3 runs from the conserved cysteine through the conserved F or W. A D gene is named only where the DNA matches it firmly. Expanded clones are given a class, and other clones once, few, many or no size at all.

size	D	V	J	CDR3	DNA
once	-	TRBV21-1	TRBJ1-5	CASSKADRGFCNQPQHF	TGTGCCAGCAGCAAAGCTGACAGGGGGTTTTGCAATCAGCCCCAGCATTTT
-	TRBD2	TRBV7-3	TRBJ2-3	CASSQTSGGLTDTQYF	TGTGCCAGCAGCCAGACTAGCGGGGGCCTCACAGATACGCAGTATTTT
-	TRBD1	TRBV7-3	TRBJ1-1	CASSLAGGSSEAFF	TGTGCCAGCAGCTTGGCAGGGGGATCCTCTGAAGCTTTCTTT
-	-	TRBV10-3	TRBJ2-7	CAISVPPGTGDYEQYF	TGTGCCATCAGTGTCCCGCCCGGGACTGGAGACTACGAGCAGTACTTC
few	-	TRBV10-2	TRBJ1-1	CATGIGGYTEAFF	TGCGCCACAGGGATTGGGGGGTACACTGAAGCTTTCTTT
-	TRBD1	TRBV7-3	TRBJ1-2	CASSLGQDYGYTF	TGTGCCAGCAGCCTAGGACAGGACTATGGCTACACCTTC
once	TRBD1	TRBV4-3	TRBJ1-1	CASSYQGQGNTEAFF	TGCGCCAGCAGCTACCAGGGACAGGGGAACACTGAAGCTTTCTTT
-	-	TRBV18	TRBJ1-5	CASSQGGDQPQHF	TGTGCCAGCTCACAGGGAGGGGATCAGCCCCAGCATTTT
-	TRBD2	TRBV7-2	TRBJ2-1	CASSKLAGGLYEQFF	TGTGCCAGCAGCAAACTAGCGGGGGGGCTATATGAGCAGTTCTTC
-	TRBD1	TRBV6-1	TRBJ1-3	CASSAGGLPSGNTIYF	TGTGCCAGCAGTGCAGGGGGCCTCCCCTCTGGAAACACCATATATTTT
-	-	TRBV27	TRBJ1-5	CASSRSNQPQHF	TGTGCCAGCAGTCGGAGCAATCAGCCCCAGCATTTT
once	TRBD2	TRBV27	TRBJ2-3	CASRRTSGGDPTDTQYF	TGTGCCAGCAGACGTACTAGCGGGGGGGACCCCACAGATACGCAGTATTTT
few	-	TRBV7-9	TRBJ2-1	CASSLKDSSQFF	TGTGCCAGCAGCTTAAAGGACAGCTCCCAGTTCTTC
-	-	TRBV25-1	TRBJ1-2	CASSEFREGGGYTF	TGTGCCAGCAGTGAATTTCGGGAGGGGGGAGGCTACACCTTC
once	-	TRBV5-5	TRBJ1-2	CASSLGHMGYGYTF	TGTGCCAGCAGCTTAGGACATATGGGCTATGGCTACACCTTC
-	TRBD2	TRBV5-6	TRBJ2-5	CASSLWLAGFQETQYF	TGTGCCAGCAGCTTGTGGCTAGCGGGGTTCCAAGAGACCCAGTACTTC
-	-	TRBV19	TRBJ1-1	CASSIGAGEAFF	TGTGCCAGTAGTATAGGGGCGGGTGAAGCTTTCTTT
-	-	TRBV7-2	TRBJ1-4	CASSWRQKDEKLFF	TGTGCCAGCAGCTGGAGACAGAAGGATGAAAAACTGTTTTTT
-	-	TRBV6-2/TRBV6-3	TRBJ2-3	CASSYLGGSTDTQYF	TGTGCCAGCAGTTACCTAGGCGGTTCCACAGATACGCAGTATTTT
once	-	TRBV30	TRBJ1-1	CAWKNQAEAFF	TGTGCCTGGAAGAACCAGGCTGAAGCTTTCTTT
once	-	TRBV30	TRBJ2-3	CAWSRFRGVTDTQYF	TGTGCCTGGAGCCGATTCAGGGGGGTCACAGATACGCAGTATTTT
-	TRBD1	TRBV28	TRBJ2-7	CASSSGTGEWYF	TGTGCCAGCAGTTCCGGGACAGGGGAGTGGTACTTC
-	TRBD1	TRBV10-3	TRBJ2-7	CAISDMTGNPYEQYF	TGTGCCATCAGTGATATGACAGGGAATCCGTACGAGCAGTACTTC
few	-	TRBV27	TRBJ1-6	CASSPGQINSPLHF	TGTGCCAGCAGTCCCGGACAGATTAATTCACCCCTCCACTTT
-	-	TRBV27	TRBJ1-4	CASRRTGVQFDSTNEKLFF	TGTGCCAGCAGACGGACGGGGGTGCAGTTCGACTCAACTAATGAAAAACTGTTTTTT
-	-	TRBV4-3	TRBJ2-3	CASSQEWSRADTQYF	TGCGCCAGCAGCCAAGAATGGTCCAGGGCGGATACGCAGTATTTT
once	-	TRBV10-1	TRBJ2-2	CASSDEGGGELFF	TGCGCCAGCAGTGATGAGGGAGGCGGGGAGCTGTTTTTT
-	TRBD1	TRBV5-8	TRBJ2-7	CASSPRDSSNEQYF	TGTGCCAGCAGCCCGAGGGACAGCTCTAACGAGCAGTACTTC
-	-	TRBV11-3	TRBJ2-1	CATKGDGDEQFF	TGTGCCACTAAGGGTGACGGGGATGAGCAGTTCTTC
-	-	TRBV5-6	TRBJ2-3	CASSRRGPADTQYF	TGTGCCAGCAGCCGGCGGGGACCAGCAGATACGCAGTATTTT
-	-	TRBV5-4	TRBJ2-1	CASSLGGLSNSYNEQFF	TGTGCCAGCAGCTTGGGGGGGCTGTCAAACTCCTACAATGAGCAGTTCTTC
-	-	TRBV7-8	TRBJ2-7	CASSPFTGQTSYEQYF	TGTGCCAGCAGCCCTTTTACAGGACAGACCTCCTACGAGCAGTACTTC
-	TRBD2	TRBV7-2	TRBJ2-2	CASSWRGGRLSGELFF	TGTGCCAGCAGCTGGCGGGGGGGTCGCTTGTCTGGGGAGCTGTTTTTT
once	TRBD2	TRBV7-2	TRBJ2-3	CASSIRGLTTDTQYF	TGTGCCAGCAGCATCCGGGGACTAACCACAGATACGCAGTATTTT
-	-	TRBV19	TRBJ2-2	CATTRGQRRGGELFF	TGTGCCACCACAAGAGGACAGCGACGTGGCGGGGAGCTGTTTTTT
-	TRBD2	TRBV5-1	TRBJ2-3	CASSPRGASTDTQYF	TGCGCCAGCAGCCCGCGGGGGGCGAGCACAGATACGCAGTATTTT
-	TRBD1	TRBV4-2	TRBJ2-5	CASSQEDRDQETQYF	TGTGCCAGCAGCCAAGAAGACAGGGACCAAGAGACCCAGTACTTC